This record looks at one T cell receptor (beta chain) sequence and its context. Other DNA sequences in the sample encode the same CDR3. Using immunoSEQ multiplex PCR, the repertoire was profiled, and TCRdb retains in-frame clones only, with some absent. In the table there are 60,000 to 90,000 clones, 65% to 90% of which are singletons. Per the germline V gene, CDR1 is LGHNA and CDR2 is YSLEER. The CDR3 extends over 17 amino acids. The V segment lost 1 base and the J segment 3 bases; nucleotides outside the gene matches: 12. This entry comes from a study of OX40 agonist ivuxolimab in advanced cancers. The TCR sequence derives from an adult with an advanced solid tumor such as melanoma, head and neck, liver or kidney cancer. The rearrangement uses TRBV4-3 and TRBJ2-7, with 7 bases fitting TRBD2. This sample comprised CD4+ or CD8+ T cells sorted from blood, obtained in a trial of the OX40 agonist ivuxolimab. This CDR3 reads CASSQGPRGGVSYEQYF. The CDR3 DNA follows: TGCGCCAGCAGCCAAGGTCCTCGTGGGGGGGTGAGCTACGAGCAGTACTTC.